The clone carrying this T cell receptor (beta chain) has only a few counts. The data are from a study of response to subunit inactivated influenza vaccine. TCRdb used MiXCR to reprocess the RT-PCR reads, holding one entry per CDR3 protein. Of hundreds of thousands of distinct CDR3 sequences in the sample, around 15% were seen once. The V gene's germline CDR1 is MDHEN and CDR2 SYDVKM. This CDR3 comprises 13 residues. Trimming took off 4 bases at V and 4 bases at J, with 8 bases between the two ends. Sequenced here: PBMCs from blood, sampled approximately 15 days before vaccination. This clonotype was obtained from a man aged 45 to 65 who received an inactivated influenza vaccine. V gene TRBV28 combines with J gene TRBJ1-5; D possibly corresponds to TRBD1 (5 bases). The CDR3 reads CASSWGTNQPQHF. The CDR3 DNA is TGTGCCAGCAGTTGGGGGACTAATCAGCCCCAGCATTTT.